The clone carrying this T cell receptor beta chain was seen just once. These data originate in a study of blood T cell repertoires in COVID-19. Study overall: Specimens from acute and convalescent COVID-19 originated in the United States, Italy and Spain. Sample material is recorded as cDNA or gDNA derived from T cells, B-cell-depleted T cells, or PBMCs.

The authors' processing: Amplification of reference gene primers provided the estimated nucleated cell counts. Sequenced by immunoSEQ multiplex PCR; TCRdb stores in-frame clones only, minus some. D and trimming were read from the DNA, whereas the V and J calls and clone size are those reported in that table. Found here are over 130,000 clones, roughly 82% of them singletons; the top ten hold roughly 2%. Germline lookup yields CDR1 MNHNY and CDR2 SVGAGI (reference sequence). The CDR3 contains 14 residues. The ends were cut back, 6 bases at V and 4 bases at J, with 13 bases in the middle. This rearrangement joins TRBV6-6 to TRBJ1-5, with D perhaps TRBD1 (5 bases). The sample taken for sequencing was peripheral blood. The clonotype comes from a man between 65 and 79 years old with acute or convalescent COVID-19. The CDR3 here is CASSPFGGNQPQHF. DNA of the CDR3: TGTGCCAGCAGCCCCTTCGGGGGAAATCAGCCCCAGCATTTT.